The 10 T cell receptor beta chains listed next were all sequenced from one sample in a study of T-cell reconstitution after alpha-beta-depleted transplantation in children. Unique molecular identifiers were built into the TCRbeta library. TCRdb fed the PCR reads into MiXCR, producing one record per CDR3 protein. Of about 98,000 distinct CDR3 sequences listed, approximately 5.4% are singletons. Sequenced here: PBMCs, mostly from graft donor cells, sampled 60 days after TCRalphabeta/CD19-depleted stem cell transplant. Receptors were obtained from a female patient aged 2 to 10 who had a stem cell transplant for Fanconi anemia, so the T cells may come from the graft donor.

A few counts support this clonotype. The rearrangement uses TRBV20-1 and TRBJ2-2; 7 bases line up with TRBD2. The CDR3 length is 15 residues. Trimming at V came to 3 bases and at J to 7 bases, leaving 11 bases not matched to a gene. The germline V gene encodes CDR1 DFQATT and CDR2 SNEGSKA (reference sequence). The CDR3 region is CSARGLIGLGGELFF. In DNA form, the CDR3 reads TGCAGTGCTAGGGGCTTGATCGGACTAGGCGGGGAGCTGTTTTTT.

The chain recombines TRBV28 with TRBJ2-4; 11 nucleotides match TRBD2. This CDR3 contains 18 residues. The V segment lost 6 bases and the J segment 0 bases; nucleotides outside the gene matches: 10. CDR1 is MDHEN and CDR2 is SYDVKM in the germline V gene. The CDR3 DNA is TGTGCCAGCAGCCAGCCTAGCGGGAGGAGAGGAGCCAAAAACATTCAGTACTTC. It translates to CASSQPSGRRGAKNIQYF.

CDR3 region: CASSFSPARISGVDTQYF. The CDR3 nucleotides read TGTGCCAGCAGTTTCTCACCCGCGCGAATTAGCGGAGTTGATACGCAGTATTTT. The genes are TRBV28 and TRBJ2-3; a weak D match, TRBD2 (6 bases). The CDR3 covers 18 residues. The V end lost 3 bases, the J end lost 6 bases, and 25 bases lay between the germline ends. CDR1 MDHEN and CDR2 SYDVKM come from the germline V gene.

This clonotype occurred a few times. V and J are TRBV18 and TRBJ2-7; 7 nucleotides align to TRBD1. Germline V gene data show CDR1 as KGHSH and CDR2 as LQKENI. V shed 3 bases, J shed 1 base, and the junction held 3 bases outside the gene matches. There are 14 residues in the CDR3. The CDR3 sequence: CASSPGQTSYEQYF. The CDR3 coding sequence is TGTGCCAGCTCACCGGGACAGACTTCCTACGAGCAGTACTTC.

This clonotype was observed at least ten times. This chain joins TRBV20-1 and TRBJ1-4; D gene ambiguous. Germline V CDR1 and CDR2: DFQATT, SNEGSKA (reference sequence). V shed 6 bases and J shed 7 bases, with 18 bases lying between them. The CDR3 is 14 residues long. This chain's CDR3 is CSAGKASEGEKLFF. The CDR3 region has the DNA TGCAGTGCCGGAAAGGCCTCTGAGGGTGAAAAACTGTTTTTT.

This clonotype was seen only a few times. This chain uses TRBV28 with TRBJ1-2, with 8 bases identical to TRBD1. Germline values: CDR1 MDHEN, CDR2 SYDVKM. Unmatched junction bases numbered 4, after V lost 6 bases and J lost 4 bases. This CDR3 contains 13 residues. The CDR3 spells CASRQTGAYGYTF. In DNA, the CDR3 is TGTGCCAGCAGACAGACAGGGGCCTATGGCTACACCTTC.

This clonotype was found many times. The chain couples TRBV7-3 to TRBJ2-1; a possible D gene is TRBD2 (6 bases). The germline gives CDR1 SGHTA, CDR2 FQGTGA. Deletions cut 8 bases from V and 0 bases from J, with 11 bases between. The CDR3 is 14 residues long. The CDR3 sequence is CASAIAASYNEQFF. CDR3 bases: TGTGCCAGCGCTATAGCGGCCTCCTACAATGAGCAGTTCTTC.

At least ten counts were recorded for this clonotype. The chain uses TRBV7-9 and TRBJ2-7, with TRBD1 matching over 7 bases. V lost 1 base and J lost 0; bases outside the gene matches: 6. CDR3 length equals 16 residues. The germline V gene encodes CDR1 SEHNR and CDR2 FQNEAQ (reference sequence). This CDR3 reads CASSLGDSSSSYEQYF. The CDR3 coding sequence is TGTGCCAGCAGCTTAGGGGACAGCTCATCCTCCTACGAGCAGTACTTC.

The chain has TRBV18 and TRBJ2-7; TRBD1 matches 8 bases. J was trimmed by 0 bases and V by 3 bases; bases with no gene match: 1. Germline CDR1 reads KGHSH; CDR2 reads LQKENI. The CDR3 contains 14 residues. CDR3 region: CASSPGQASYEQYF. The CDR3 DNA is TGTGCCAGCTCACCGGGACAGGCCTCCTACGAGCAGTACTTC.

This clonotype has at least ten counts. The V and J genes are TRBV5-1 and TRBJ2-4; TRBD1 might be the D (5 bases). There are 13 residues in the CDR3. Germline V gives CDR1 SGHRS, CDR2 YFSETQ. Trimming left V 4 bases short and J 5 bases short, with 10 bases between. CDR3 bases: TGCGCCAGCAGCAAAGACAGACAAAACATTCAGTACTTC. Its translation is CASSKDRQNIQYF. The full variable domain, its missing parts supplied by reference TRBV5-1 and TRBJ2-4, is KAGVTQTPRYLIKTRGQQVTLSCSPISGHRSVSWYQQTPGQGLQFLFEYFSETQRNKGNFPGRFSGRQFSNSRSEMNVSTLELGDSALYLCASSKDRQNIQYFGAGTRLSVL.